The rows below give T cell receptor beta chains drawn from one sample of a study of blood T cell repertoires in COVID-19. TCRdb's table, derived via immunoSEQ multiplex PCR, lists solely in-frame clones and lacks some. Of 190,000 or so clones in the sample, 70% to 90% were seen once. The source material was peripheral blood. The receptor source for this set is a woman in her 30s with active or convalescent COVID-19. CDR3s include the opening cysteine and the closing phenylalanine or tryptophan. The order of the fields is D gene, clone size, V gene, J gene, CDR3 protein, CDR3 DNA. The D gene is left open where the match is weak. Clone size is given for some rows only: seen once, a few or many times, or a class if the clone is expanded.

d_call: TRBD1; clone_size: -; v_call: TRBV7-9; j_call: TRBJ1-5; cdr3_aa: CASSEGTARDRGWDQPQHF; cdr3_nt: TGTGCCAGCAGCGAAGGAACGGCCAGAGACAGGGGTTGGGATCAGCCCCAGCATTTT
d_call: -; clone_size: -; v_call: TRBV2; j_call: TRBJ2-7; cdr3_aa: CASNPPGATYEQYF; cdr3_nt: TGTGCCAGCAATCCCCCGGGAGCAACGTACGAGCAGTACTTC
d_call: TRBD2; clone_size: -; v_call: TRBV7-8; j_call: TRBJ2-5; cdr3_aa: CASSPVRSLAGVQETQYF; cdr3_nt: TGTGCCAGCAGCCCCGTAAGATCACTAGCGGGGGTACAAGAGACCCAGTACTTC
d_call: TRBD1; clone_size: -; v_call: TRBV7-8; j_call: TRBJ1-5; cdr3_aa: CASSLLSKGDDRGFWDNQPQHF; cdr3_nt: TGTGCCAGCAGCTTATTGTCGAAGGGTGACGACAGGGGGTTTTGGGACAATCAGCCCCAGCATTTT
d_call: TRBD1; clone_size: -; v_call: TRBV2; j_call: TRBJ1-5; cdr3_aa: CASSRTGRSNQPQHF; cdr3_nt: TGTGCCAGCAGTAGGACAGGGAGAAGCAATCAGCCCCAGCATTTT
d_call: TRBD2; clone_size: -; v_call: TRBV3-1/TRBV3-2; j_call: TRBJ2-5; cdr3_aa: CASSQAGLAVGFQETQYF; cdr3_nt: TGTGCCAGCAGCCAAGCGGGACTAGCGGTCGGGTTCCAAGAGACCCAGTACTTC
d_call: TRBD1; clone_size: few; v_call: TRBV27; j_call: TRBJ2-1; cdr3_aa: CASSSWDSAPGEQFF; cdr3_nt: TGTGCCAGCAGTTCATGGGACAGCGCCCCGGGAGAGCAGTTCTTC
d_call: -; clone_size: -; v_call: TRBV14; j_call: TRBJ2-2; cdr3_aa: CASSPLVGGGELFF; cdr3_nt: TGTGCCAGCAGCCCCCTAGTCGGGGGCGGGGAGCTGTTTTTT
d_call: -; clone_size: -; v_call: TRBV5-1; j_call: TRBJ1-3; cdr3_aa: CASSPGLSGNTIYF; cdr3_nt: TGCGCCAGCAGCCCCGGGTTATCTGGAAACACCATATATTTT
d_call: TRBD2; clone_size: -; v_call: TRBV6-6; j_call: TRBJ2-1; cdr3_aa: CASSYLRRGGGNEQFF; cdr3_nt: TGTGCCAGCAGTTACCTTAGGCGGGGGGGCGGAAATGAGCAGTTCTTC
d_call: -; clone_size: -; v_call: TRBV23-1; j_call: TRBJ1-5; cdr3_aa: CASSQSGGSPDQPQHF; cdr3_nt: TGCGCCAGCAGTCAATCGGGGGGAAGCCCCGATCAGCCCCAGCATTTT
d_call: TRBD1; clone_size: -; v_call: TRBV19; j_call: TRBJ2-5; cdr3_aa: CASSPWTGLQETQYF; cdr3_nt: TGTGCCAGTAGTCCTTGGACAGGGCTTCAAGAGACCCAGTACTTC
d_call: -; clone_size: -; v_call: TRBV2; j_call: TRBJ1-5; cdr3_aa: CASRIQGPQHF; cdr3_nt: TGTGCCAGCAGGATACAGGGACCCCAGCATTTT
d_call: -; clone_size: many; v_call: TRBV30; j_call: TRBJ1-6; cdr3_aa: CAWSVGAANSPLHF; cdr3_nt: TGTGCCTGGAGTGTTGGGGCAGCAAATTCACCCCTCCACTTT
d_call: TRBD1; clone_size: -; v_call: TRBV5-4; j_call: TRBJ2-1; cdr3_aa: CASSSPRDRSSYNEQFF; cdr3_nt: TGTGCCAGCAGCTCCCCCCGGGACAGGAGCTCCTACAATGAGCAGTTCTTC
d_call: -; clone_size: once; v_call: TRBV2; j_call: TRBJ1-4; cdr3_aa: CASSEAGANEKLFF; cdr3_nt: TGTGCCAGCAGTGAGGCAGGGGCGAATGAAAAACTGTTTTTT
d_call: TRBD2; clone_size: -; v_call: TRBV27; j_call: TRBJ2-7; cdr3_aa: CASSLSASGSSEQYF; cdr3_nt: TGTGCCAGCAGTTTATCTGCTAGCGGGAGCTCCGAGCAGTACTTC
d_call: -; clone_size: -; v_call: TRBV6-2/TRBV6-3; j_call: TRBJ2-5; cdr3_aa: CASSYPRQDQETQYF; cdr3_nt: TGTGCCAGCAGTTACCCTAGACAGGACCAAGAGACCCAGTACTTC
d_call: -; clone_size: -; v_call: TRBV4-1; j_call: TRBJ2-2; cdr3_aa: CATREVRNTGELFF; cdr3_nt: TGCGCCACCCGTGAGGTTCGGAACACCGGGGAGCTGTTTTTT
d_call: -; clone_size: -; v_call: TRBV2; j_call: TRBJ2-5; cdr3_aa: CASSRAYSETQYF; cdr3_nt: TGTGCCAGCAGTCGTGCCTACTCGGAGACCCAGTACTTC
d_call: -; clone_size: -; v_call: TRBV6-4; j_call: TRBJ1-2; cdr3_aa: CASSGAYGYGYTF; cdr3_nt: TGTGCCAGCAGTGGGGCATATGGCTATGGCTACACCTTC
d_call: -; clone_size: few; v_call: TRBV12-3/TRBV12-4; j_call: TRBJ1-1; cdr3_aa: CASSLAANTEAFF; cdr3_nt: TGTGCCAGCAGTTTAGCGGCGAACACTGAAGCTTTCTTT
d_call: -; clone_size: -; v_call: TRBV6-5; j_call: TRBJ1-1; cdr3_aa: CASRDNWNTEAFF; cdr3_nt: TGTGCCAGCAGGGACAACTGGAACACTGAAGCTTTCTTT
d_call: TRBD1; clone_size: few; v_call: TRBV5-8; j_call: TRBJ2-7; cdr3_aa: CASSWDRGPYEQYF; cdr3_nt: TGTGCCAGCAGCTGGGACAGGGGACCCTACGAGCAGTACTTC
d_call: -; clone_size: -; v_call: TRBV18; j_call: TRBJ2-2; cdr3_aa: CASSPGRTGRSNTGELFF; cdr3_nt: TGTGCCAGCTCACCAGGTAGAACAGGGAGATCTAACACCGGGGAGCTGTTTTTT
d_call: -; clone_size: -; v_call: TRBV2; j_call: TRBJ2-5; cdr3_aa: CASSERGQETQYF; cdr3_nt: TGTGCCAGCAGTGAAAGGGGGCAAGAGACCCAGTACTTC
d_call: TRBD1; clone_size: once; v_call: TRBV13; j_call: TRBJ1-2; cdr3_aa: CASSGSGQEGNYGYTF; cdr3_nt: TGTGCCAGCAGCGGCTCTGGACAGGAAGGTAACTATGGCTACACCTTC
d_call: TRBD1; clone_size: once; v_call: TRBV7-9; j_call: TRBJ2-7; cdr3_aa: CASMTGRGEQYF; cdr3_nt: TGTGCCAGCATGACAGGGCGAGGCGAGCAGTACTTC
d_call: -; clone_size: -; v_call: TRBV3-1/TRBV3-2; j_call: TRBJ1-2; cdr3_aa: CASSQDGFEVLGYTF; cdr3_nt: TGTGCCAGCAGCCAAGATGGGTTCGAGGTTCTTGGCTACACCTTC
d_call: -; clone_size: -; v_call: TRBV5-4; j_call: TRBJ1-4; cdr3_aa: CASSLQGPNEKLFF; cdr3_nt: TGTGCCAGCAGCCTACAGGGACCTAATGAAAAACTGTTTTTT
d_call: TRBD1; clone_size: -; v_call: TRBV19; j_call: TRBJ1-5; cdr3_aa: CASRGDSHSNQPQHF; cdr3_nt: TGTGCCAGTAGAGGGGACAGTCATAGCAATCAGCCCCAGCATTTT
d_call: TRBD2; clone_size: -; v_call: TRBV5-1; j_call: TRBJ2-1; cdr3_aa: CASSPSGGAVDEQFF; cdr3_nt: TGCGCCAGCAGCCCCAGCGGGGGGGCTGTGGATGAGCAGTTCTTC
d_call: -; clone_size: -; v_call: TRBV7-9; j_call: TRBJ1-2; cdr3_aa: CASSLQGSYGYTF; cdr3_nt: TGTGCCAGCAGTCTCCAGGGTTCCTATGGCTACACCTTC
d_call: TRBD1; clone_size: -; v_call: TRBV3-1/TRBV3-2; j_call: TRBJ1-5; cdr3_aa: CASSLQGADQPQHF; cdr3_nt: TGTGCCAGCAGCTTACAGGGGGCAGATCAGCCCCAGCATTTT
d_call: -; clone_size: -; v_call: TRBV12-5; j_call: TRBJ1-5; cdr3_aa: CASGQDNSNQPQHF; cdr3_nt: TGTGCTAGTGGCCAGGATAATAGCAATCAGCCCCAGCATTTT